The text below deals with one T cell receptor beta chain. Its target is not known. The sample originates from a study of blood T cells in healthy people across ages. Broader study findings: Roughly linear age-related decline in beta diversity appeared, significant by age around 38. When one million T cells were used, diversity estimates were thought to be underestimates.

This CDR3 region has 11 residues. Trimming removed 6 bases at V and 5 bases at J, with 7 bases between. The germline CDR1 and CDR2 sequences are MNHEY and SVGEGT. PCR was performed a second time for about 7 to 12 cycles using a sample-barcoded 5' primer and a J-beta primer mix. Every individual sample yielded 2.5 million or more paired-end reads (each containing CDR3). TCRdb processed the 5' RACE reads anew with MiXCR; each CDR3 protein has one entry. The sample has about 900,000 distinct CDR3 sequences, under 50% seen once. Per sample, extraction of total RNA gave at least 5.5 micrograms in every case.

The J gene is TRBJ1-2, the V gene TRBV6-2 or TRBV6-3; D call uncertain. This sequence was found in a man aged 30 to 39 in good health. The sample consisted of blood. The CDR3 sequence is CASSLPYGYTF. CDR3 in DNA: TGTGCCAGCAGCCTACCGTATGGCTACACCTTC.